A selection of T cell receptor beta chains follows, all from one sample in a study of blood T cell repertoires in COVID-19. The protocol was immunoSEQ multiplex PCR, while the TCRdb copy is restricted to in-frame clones and leaves out a portion. This table has under 30,000 clones, approximately 92% appearing once. Sequencing was carried out using peripheral blood. The receptors come from a human donor in a cohort sampled during active COVID-19. The CDR3 runs from the conserved cysteine through the conserved F or W. The order of the fields is CDR3 length, clone size, J gene, V gene, D gene, CDR3 DNA, CDR3 protein. A D gene is named only where the DNA matches it firmly. The size field is filled for only some rows; it gives once, few, many or a size class.

CDR3 length: 15; clone size: .; J gene: TRBJ2-3; V gene: TRBV29-1; D gene: TRBD2; CDR3 DNA: TGCAGCGCCGTTGGCGGGAGGGGTTGGACAGATACGCAGTATTTT; CDR3 protein: CSAVGGRGWTDTQYF
CDR3 length: 14; clone size: .; J gene: TRBJ1-2; V gene: TRBV5-6; D gene: TRBD1; CDR3 DNA: TGTGCCAGCAGCTTGGGTCAGGGGGACTATGGCTACACCTTC; CDR3 protein: CASSLGQGDYGYTF
CDR3 length: 18; clone size: .; J gene: TRBJ2-1; V gene: TRBV27; D gene: TRBD2; CDR3 DNA: TGTGCCAGCAGTACCCGGACTAGCGGGAGGTTCCCCTACAATGAGCAGTTCTTC; CDR3 protein: CASSTRTSGRFPYNEQFF
CDR3 length: 15; clone size: .; J gene: TRBJ1-6; V gene: TRBV19; D gene: .; CDR3 DNA: TGTGCCAGTAGTGCCGCCGCGGGAATCAATTCACCCCTCCACTTT; CDR3 protein: CASSAAAGINSPLHF
CDR3 length: 14; clone size: .; J gene: TRBJ2-2; V gene: TRBV6-2/TRBV6-3; D gene: TRBD2; CDR3 DNA: TGTGCCAGCAGTTCGATAGCGGGAATTAAGGAGCTGTTTTTT; CDR3 protein: CASSSIAGIKELFF
CDR3 length: 15; clone size: .; J gene: TRBJ1-2; V gene: TRBV5-6; D gene: TRBD1; CDR3 DNA: TGTGCCAGCAGCTTTACCGGGACAGGGGGCAATGGCTACACCTTC; CDR3 protein: CASSFTGTGGNGYTF
CDR3 length: 17; clone size: .; J gene: TRBJ1-1; V gene: TRBV18; D gene: TRBD1; CDR3 DNA: TGTGCCAGCTCACAGGGACAAACAGGGGGCGGCCGAGCTGAAGCTTTCTTT; CDR3 protein: CASSQGQTGGGRAEAFF
CDR3 length: 13; clone size: few; J gene: TRBJ2-7; V gene: TRBV19; D gene: .; CDR3 DNA: TGTGCCAGTAGTATTGGGATGACAGGATATCAGTACTTC; CDR3 protein: CASSIGMTGYQYF
CDR3 length: 15; clone size: .; J gene: TRBJ2-1; V gene: TRBV19; D gene: TRBD2; CDR3 DNA: TGTGCCAGTAGTTTAACTAGCGGGGGGGCGAATGAGCAGTTCTTC; CDR3 protein: CASSLTSGGANEQFF
CDR3 length: 13; clone size: .; J gene: TRBJ2-5; V gene: TRBV11-1; D gene: TRBD1; CDR3 DNA: TGTGCCAGCAGCCGACAGGGAAGCGAGACCCAGTACTTC; CDR3 protein: CASSRQGSETQYF
CDR3 length: 14; clone size: .; J gene: TRBJ1-2; V gene: TRBV30; D gene: TRBD1; CDR3 DNA: TGTGCCTGGAGCTCAAAACCGGGACAGGGGGGCTACACCTTC; CDR3 protein: CAWSSKPGQGGYTF
CDR3 length: 14; clone size: .; J gene: TRBJ1-4; V gene: TRBV30; D gene: TRBD1; CDR3 DNA: TGTGCCTGGGGGGGGACAGCAACTAATGAAAAACTGTTTTTT; CDR3 protein: CAWGGTATNEKLFF
CDR3 length: 15; clone size: .; J gene: TRBJ1-2; V gene: TRBV5-1; D gene: .; CDR3 DNA: TGCGCCAGCAGCCTACGCCCTGCATCGGACTATGGCTACACCTTC; CDR3 protein: CASSLRPASDYGYTF
CDR3 length: 15; clone size: .; J gene: TRBJ2-1; V gene: TRBV15; D gene: TRBD1; CDR3 DNA: TGTGCCACCAGCAGGGGACAGGGAATGTACAATGAGCAGTTCTTC; CDR3 protein: CATSRGQGMYNEQFF
CDR3 length: 16; clone size: once; J gene: TRBJ1-3; V gene: TRBV4-3; D gene: TRBD1; CDR3 DNA: TGCGCCAGCAGCCCATCATTGAGACAGGGGCAAAACACCATATATTTT; CDR3 protein: CASSPSLRQGQNTIYF
CDR3 length: 16; clone size: .; J gene: TRBJ2-7; V gene: TRBV15; D gene: TRBD1; CDR3 DNA: TGTGCCACCAGCAGAGAGGGGACAGGGAGCACCTACGAGCAGTACTTC; CDR3 protein: CATSREGTGSTYEQYF
CDR3 length: 14; clone size: .; J gene: TRBJ2-7; V gene: TRBV28; D gene: TRBD2; CDR3 DNA: TGTGCCAGCAGTTTCCAGCGGGAGACCTACGAGCAGTACTTC; CDR3 protein: CASSFQRETYEQYF
CDR3 length: 16; clone size: .; J gene: TRBJ2-1; V gene: TRBV5-1; D gene: TRBD1; CDR3 DNA: TGCGCCAGCAGACCCCGGACAGGGGGCGCGGTGAATGAGCAGTTCTTC; CDR3 protein: CASRPRTGGAVNEQFF
CDR3 length: 14; clone size: .; J gene: TRBJ1-5; V gene: TRBV15; D gene: .; CDR3 DNA: TGTGCCACCTCCTCTCCTCAGGGTTATCAGCCCCAGCATTTT; CDR3 protein: CATSSPQGYQPQHF
CDR3 length: 14; clone size: .; J gene: TRBJ1-5; V gene: TRBV19; D gene: TRBD1; CDR3 DNA: TGTGCCAGTAGACAACAGGGGGCGGGTCAGCCCCAGCATTTT; CDR3 protein: CASRQQGAGQPQHF
CDR3 length: 15; clone size: .; J gene: TRBJ1-2; V gene: TRBV18; D gene: TRBD1; CDR3 DNA: TGTGCCAGCTCAAAAGGGACAGGGGCCCTCTATGGCTACACCTTC; CDR3 protein: CASSKGTGALYGYTF
CDR3 length: 15; clone size: .; J gene: TRBJ2-7; V gene: TRBV5-4; D gene: TRBD1; CDR3 DNA: TGTGCCAGCAGCTTAAAGGGACAGGGGGTGAACGAGCAGTACTTC; CDR3 protein: CASSLKGQGVNEQYF
CDR3 length: 15; clone size: .; J gene: TRBJ1-3; V gene: TRBV7-2; D gene: .; CDR3 DNA: TGTGCCAGCAGCTTTACTCAGGGTTCAGGAAACACCATATATTTT; CDR3 protein: CASSFTQGSGNTIYF
CDR3 length: 16; clone size: few; J gene: TRBJ2-5; V gene: TRBV5-1; D gene: .; CDR3 DNA: TGCGCCAGCAGCTTGGGCGTGAGGGGGTTCCAAGAGACCCAGTACTTC; CDR3 protein: CASSLGVRGFQETQYF